A single sample gave rise to the 27 T cell receptor beta chains below, sequenced in a study of blood T cells in healthy people across ages. A second 7 to 11 cycle PCR used barcoded and J-beta primers. TCRdb itself ran the 5' RACE reads through MiXCR, one entry per CDR3 protein. This sample carries hundreds of thousands of distinct CDR3 sequences, under 80% of them seen once, and the ten largest clones take 25% to 30%. The sample taken for sequencing was blood. The receptors were sampled from a man aged 25 to 40 in good health.

The J gene is TRBJ2-5, the V gene TRBV7-2; D ambiguous. This CDR3 region has 13 residues. With 1 base removed from V and 5 bases from J, the gap between germline ends came to 8 bases. Germline-derived CDR1 and CDR2 are SGHTA and FQGNSA. The CDR3 sequence is CASSLVGSETQYF. The CDR3 nucleotides are TGTGCCAGCAGCTTAGTCGGTTCCGAGACCCAGTACTTC.

In this sample, this clonotype turned up many times. The chain couples TRBV20-1 to TRBJ2-1, with 9 bases lining up with TRBD2. The CDR3 extends over 15 amino acids. The germline gives CDR1 DFQATT, CDR2 SNEGSKA (reference sequence). V was clipped by 4 bases and J by 8 bases; unmatched bases: 12. The CDR3 DNA reads TGCAGTGCTACCCCACTAGCGGGCGTCCAGGATGAGCAGTTCTTC. The encoded protein is CSATPLAGVQDEQFF.

This clonotype appeared a few times. The V and J genes are TRBV3-1 and TRBJ2-2; the D is unclear. Germline CDR1 is LGHDT and CDR2 is YNNKEL (reference sequence). This CDR3 is 15 amino acids long. V was pared by 4 bases and J by 1 base, with 10 bases between. CDR3 sequence (DNA): TGTGCCAGCAGCCCCCCCACTTTGAACACCGGGGAGCTGTTTTTT. Translated: CASSPPTLNTGELFF. Looking up the rest from reference TRBV3-1 and TRBJ2-2 gives the full variable domain: DTAVSQTPKYLVTQMGNDKSIKCEQNLGHDTMYWYKQDSKKFLKIMFSYNNKELIINETVPNRFSPKSPDKAHLNLHINSLELGDSAVYFCASSPPTLNTGELFFGEGSRLTVL.

The chain combines TRBV7-2 with TRBJ2-5; D might be TRBD1 (5 bases). Deletions cut 3 bases from V and 2 bases from J, with 10 bases between. This CDR3 spans 14 amino acids. Germline V lookup: CDR1 SGHTA, CDR2 FQGNSA. This CDR3 reads CASSFVQGQETQYF. The CDR3 region has the DNA TGTGCCAGCAGCTTTGTCCAGGGTCAAGAGACCCAGTACTTC.

This clonotype was detected once. The chain uses TRBV6-1 and TRBJ1-5, with D uncertain. This CDR3 has 14 residues. Germline V CDR1 and CDR2: MNHNS, SASEGT. Trimming removed 7 bases at V and 4 bases at J, with 14 bases between. CDR3 protein: CASNPAAGNQPQHF. The DNA of the CDR3 is TGTGCCAGCAACCCGGCGGCCGGGAATCAGCCCCAGCATTTT.

Here the CDR3 reads CASSYSTGASSYNSPLHF. CDR3 nucleotides: TGTGCCAGCAGTTACTCGACTGGCGCGAGCTCCTATAATTCACCCCTCCACTTT. The chain employs TRBV6-2 or TRBV6-3 and TRBJ1-6; D is uncertain. Trimming removed 0 bases from V and 0 bases from J, with 12 bases in between. Germline V gene lookup returns CDR1 MNHEY and CDR2 SVGEGT. CDR3 length: 18 residues.

This clonotype was seen only a few times. The rearrangement uses TRBV4-3 and TRBJ2-1; 9 bases align to TRBD1. The CDR3 length is 17 residues. Germline CDR1 is LGHNA and CDR2 is YSLEER. The V gene end was trimmed by 0 bases and the J gene end by 6 bases; junction bases not matched to a gene: 9. CDR3 amino acids: CASSQDWGTGPSNEQFF. CDR3 bases: TGCGCCAGCAGCCAAGATTGGGGGACAGGGCCCTCCAATGAGCAGTTCTTC.

This chain joins TRBV20-1 and TRBJ2-1; 7 bases fit TRBD1. The V segment lost 3 bases and the J segment 2 bases; nucleotides outside the gene matches: 7. Germline V gene sequence: CDR1 DFQATT, CDR2 SNEGSKA (reference sequence). This CDR3 comprises 15 residues. The CDR3 sequence is CSASRGTRTYNEQFF. The CDR3, as DNA: TGCAGTGCTAGCAGGGGGACCCGTACCTACAATGAGCAGTTCTTC.

This chain connects TRBV29-1 to TRBJ2-7; 7 nucleotides align to TRBD1. The CDR3 runs to 13 residues. Germline CDR1 SQVTM, CDR2 ANQGSEA. Trimming removed 3 bases from V and 3 bases from J; junction bases left unmatched: 5. The CDR3 protein is CSVEWQGDYEQYF. CDR3 coding DNA: TGCAGCGTTGAGTGGCAGGGGGACTACGAGCAGTACTTC.

This clonotype occurred a few times. The chain has TRBV29-1 and TRBJ1-2; tentative D call: TRBD1 (6 bases). Trimming stripped 6 bases from V and 3 bases from J, with 14 bases between. The CDR3 length is 13 residues. The V gene's germline CDR1 is SQVTM and CDR2 ANQGSEA. This CDR3 reads CSVQGQEDYGYTF. The CDR3 nucleotides are TGCAGCGTACAGGGCCAGGAGGACTATGGCTACACCTTC.

This rearrangement joins TRBV7-9 to TRBJ2-2; 9 nucleotides match TRBD2. CDR1 is SEHNR, CDR2 FQNEAQ, per germline (reference sequence). The junction had 14 bases not matched to a gene; V was cut back by 5 bases and J by 4 bases. The CDR3 sequence is 18 residues long. In DNA form, the CDR3 reads TGTGCCAGCAGCCCACCTCAGTCCGCGGGGGGGTTCACCGGGGAGCTGTTTTTT. This gives the protein CASSPPQSAGGFTGELFF.

The rearrangement links TRBV28 to TRBJ2-1; TRBD2 is a possible D gene (5 bases). This CDR3 has 12 amino acids. Trimming left V 7 bases short and J 8 bases short, with 12 bases between. From germline, CDR1 is MDHEN and CDR2 SYDVKM. The CDR3 nucleotides are TGTGCCAGCAACCTAAATAGCGATGAGCAGTTCTTC. Translation: CASNLNSDEQFF.

This clonotype was seen more than once but under ten times. V and J are TRBV12-3 or TRBV12-4 and TRBJ1-2; no clear D gene. V lost 10 bases to trimming and J lost 6 bases, with 18 bases between them. This CDR3 region has 13 residues. CDR3 in amino acids: CATKEEENHGYTF. The CDR3 coding sequence is TGTGCCACCAAAGAAGAAGAAAACCATGGCTACACCTTC.

This clonotype was picked up one time. The gene calls are TRBV20-1 and TRBJ2-5; possible D gene TRBD1, 5 bases. The end of the DNA fits TRBJ2-7 better, so the J call may be wrong. Germline CDR1 and CDR2: DFQATT and SNEGSKA (reference sequence). The CDR3 loop spans 14 amino acids. The CDR3 region is CSANGQTSSYEQYF. The CDR3 DNA sequence: TGCAGTGCTAACGGACAAACGTCGTCCTACGAGCAGTACTTC.

On this clonotype itself: A much larger clone lies one base from this, so it may be a read error. The chain is built from TRBV6-5 and TRBJ2-1; D gene ambiguous. There are 13 residues in the CDR3. Trimming cost V 5 bases and J 5 bases, with 10 bases left between them. Germline lookup yields CDR1 MNHEY and CDR2 SVGAGI. DNA of the CDR3: TGTGCCAGCAGTGACGACGGCCACAATGAGCAGTTCTTC. This translates into CASSDDGHNEQFF.

This clonotype was found a few times. The chain carries TRBV5-1 and TRBJ2-7; D gene ambiguous. The V gene's germline CDR1 is SGHRS and CDR2 YFSETQ. The CDR3 totals 15 residues. With 7 bases removed from V and 1 base from J, the gap between germline ends came to 18 bases. This CDR3 is CASFSAPGRSYEQYF. CDR3 coding DNA: TGCGCCAGCTTCTCGGCTCCGGGCCGATCCTACGAGCAGTACTTC.

The chain carries TRBV7-2 and TRBJ2-1, with 9 bases lining up with TRBD2. Germline V gene lookup returns CDR1 SGHTA and CDR2 FQGNSA. V gave up 5 bases and J gave up 16 bases; unmatched junction bases: 9. The CDR3 totals 12 residues. The CDR3 DNA is TGTGCCAGCAGCCGATCAGGGACTAGCTTATTCTTC. Translated, it gives CASSRSGTSLFF. The whole variable domain, filled in from reference TRBV7-2 and TRBJ2-1, reads GAGVSQSPSNKVTEKGKDVELRCDPISGHTALYWYRQSLGQGLEFLIYFQGNSAPDKSGLPSDRFSAERTGGSVSTLTIQRTQQEDSAVYLCASSRSGTSLFFGPGTRLTVL.

The chain recombines TRBV20-1 with TRBJ2-3, with 14 bases lining up with TRBD2. CDR1 and CDR2 from the germline V gene are DFQATT and SNEGSKA (reference sequence). The CDR3 has 17 residues. The V segment lost 3 bases and the J segment 4 bases; nucleotides outside the gene matches: 9. The CDR3 bases are TGCAGTGCTAGGGGGACTAGCGGGGGCCACCTCTCAGATACGCAGTATTTT. The encoded protein is CSARGTSGGHLSDTQYF.

The rearrangement links TRBV28 to TRBJ1-6; 8 bases match TRBD1. Per the germline V gene, CDR1 is MDHEN and CDR2 is SYDVKM. The CDR3 contains 12 residues. V lost 4 bases and J lost 13; bases outside the gene matches: 3. This CDR3 reads CASSYQGAPLHF. The CDR3 DNA is TGTGCCAGCAGTTACCAGGGGGCTCCCCTCCACTTT.

This clonotype was detected a few times. This rearrangement joins TRBV4-1 to TRBJ2-7; 8 positions agree with TRBD2. The CDR3 is 14 residues long. V lost 4 bases to trimming and J lost 0 bases; unmatched junction nucleotides: 2. Germline V gene data show CDR1 as MGHRA and CDR2 as YSYEKL. CDR3 nucleotides: TGCGCCAGCAGCCCTCGGGAGGGCTCCTACGAGCAGTACTTC. Translating it yields CASSPREGSYEQYF.

The rearrangement uses TRBV14 and TRBJ2-1, with TRBD1 matching 9 bases. Losses at the gene ends were 4 bases for V and 7 bases for J; bases not matched to a gene: 5. Germline V gene lookup returns CDR1 SGHDN and CDR2 FVKESK. This CDR3 is 14 amino acids long. CDR3 in amino acids: CASSPGQGWNEQFF. DNA of the CDR3: TGTGCCAGCAGCCCAGGACAGGGGTGGAATGAGCAGTTCTTC.

V gene TRBV7-8 combines with J gene TRBJ2-4; possible D gene TRBD1, 6 bases. The DNA end is a closer match to TRBJ2-7, so the J assignment may be wrong. The CDR3 has 15 amino acids. CDR1 and CDR2 from the germline V gene are SGHVS and FQNEAQ. CDR3 bases: TGTGCCAGCAGCCCCCCCTCTCCAGGGGTTGACGAGCAGTACTTC. It encodes CASSPPSPGVDEQYF.

The CDR3 loop reads CASEENTYEQYF. CDR3 DNA sequence: TGTGCCAGCGAGGAGAATACCTACGAGCAGTACTTC. The chain is built from TRBV6-1 and TRBJ2-7; D unclear. Trimming cost V 8 bases and J 2 bases, with 10 bases left between them. The CDR3 runs 12 residues. Germline V gives CDR1 MNHNS, CDR2 SASEGT.

The rearrangement uses TRBV20-1 and TRBJ2-3, with D unresolved. Germline assignment: CDR1 DFQATT and CDR2 SNEGSKA (reference sequence). The CDR3 has 14 residues. Between the trimmed V and J ends, which lost 4 bases and 2 bases, there was a span of 13 bases. The CDR3 DNA follows: TGCAGTGCTAAAGACTCTTTGATCACAGATACGCAGTATTTT. It encodes CSAKDSLITDTQYF.

The V and J genes are TRBV12-3 or TRBV12-4 and TRBJ1-4; D gene uncertain. V was shortened by 5 bases and J by 3 bases, with 16 bases between the two germline ends. The CDR3 spans 16 residues. CDR3 bases: TGTGCCAGCAGTCCACCCGGGCGGACGGCTAATGAAAAACTGTTTTTT. This encodes CASSPPGRTANEKLFF.

This clonotype came up many times. The J gene is TRBJ2-3, the V gene TRBV2, with 8 bases identical to TRBD1. CDR1 SNHLY and CDR2 FYNNEI come from the germline V gene. Trimming removed 4 bases from V and 6 bases from J; junction bases left unmatched: 3. This CDR3 has 13 amino acids. The CDR3 DNA sequence: TGTGCCAGCAGTGGAAACAGGGGGGATACGCAGTATTTT. Translated, it gives CASSGNRGDTQYF.

V usage is TRBV29-1 and J usage is TRBJ2-3; TRBD1 might be the D (7 bases). Trimming removed 4 bases at V and 4 bases at J, with 30 bases between. Per germline, CDR1 SQVTM and CDR2 ANQGSEA. This CDR3 has 19 amino acids. The CDR3: CSVVRGGTGANFHPDTQYF. The CDR3 DNA follows: TGCAGCGTTGTTAGGGGAGGAACAGGGGCCAATTTTCATCCAGATACGCAGTATTTT.